The following is a T cell receptor (beta chain) sequence with its context. This clonotype was observed a few times. Its cognate antigen has yet to be identified. No clone much larger than this one lies a single base away; base qualities are absent. This specimen belongs to a study of human T cells and chemical hapten exposure (dated by TCRdb to the early 2020s). For the wider study: For sensitization, 2% DPC in acetone was applied to a 2 cm by 2 cm area of upper inner arm skin. Throughout the approximately 22-week study period, patients were also given weekly therapeutic DPC doses on the scalp. Patch testing was done on the upper back using Finn chambers containing 0.01% DPC, and results were scored after 6 days according to International Contact Dermatitis Research Group standards. Alopecia areata with under or over 50% scalp involvement, alopecia totalis and alopecia universalis were represented in the patient cohort, which was mostly female. Libraries were pooled for sequencing, and variation in per-sample TCR yields was attributed mainly to small differences in library volumes within the pool. The study tracked peripheral blood TCR repertoire changes in vivo during primary and secondary sensitization to the hapten diphenylcyclopropenone (DPC) in alopecia patients. Blood samples were taken from patients before sensitization (week 0) and then at 2, 6 and about 24 weeks after DPC sensitization. Blood for TCR sequencing was provided by twenty-nine alopecia patients at one to four time points (pre-sensitization, 2, 6 and 24 weeks).

Libraries were built with RACE. The sample was run on a NextSeq 500. Library preparation attached unique molecular identifiers to individual cDNA molecules for quantitative, reproducible TCR counting. From each blood RNA sample, both TCR alpha and TCR beta chains were sequenced. From the authors' description of their analysis: Samples had a median of approximately 93,000 TCRs, with a range from 23,224 to 690,600. The Decombinator software suite was used to annotate the V, J and CDR3 of the TCR reads. For the PS versus PT1 abundance plots, all samples were subsampled to the same number of TCRs (28,000). TCRs were defined as expanded if absent before sensitization and observed at least eight times at the 2-week time point. TCRdb ran its own pipeline on the public reads, namely fastp trimming at Q25 and MiXCR clone calling, and kept in-frame beta chains. Merged by CDR3 protein, the rows form single entries marked with the most common genes and DNA. The V and J calls and clone size are TCRdb's, not the authors'. The sample records about 300,000 distinct CDR3 sequences, 5.5% of which are singletons. Around 8% of the sample goes to the ten largest clones.

At the junction V is shortened by 4 bases and J by 4 bases, with 17 bases in between. The CDR3 starts with the cysteine, ends with the phenylalanine, and has 16 residues. Of all the DNA, just the CDR3 is kept, 48 bases in frame from base 1. According to the germline V gene, CDR1 reads SGHRS and CDR2 reads YFSETQ. The time point tag for this specimen amounts to: pre-sensitization, week 0. The treatment or condition label, as the study defines it: therapeutic diphenylcyclopropenone sensitization with weekly scalp DPC. Blood at each patch-test visit was drawn before the patch test was applied. Patients were eligible if aged 18 to 70, diagnosed with alopecia and judged suitable for DPC therapy, and pregnant patients were excluded. Unfractionated whole blood was collected in Tempus Blood RNA tubes, and total RNA was extracted from that blood. On the study overall, not on this receptor specifically: Repeated subsampling changed both the strength of the expansion versus patch-test correlation and the threshold at which that correlation became significant. Because every patient had alopecia, a presumed autoimmune disease, the patients' immune response might differ from that of healthy individuals. Compared with pre-sensitization or healthy control sets, expanded TCRs formed significantly more large CDR3 similarity clusters, which is consistent with antigen-driven responses. Patch test score correlated positively with the number of PT1 expanded TCRs, reaching significance at thresholds 8, 16 and 32 but not at 4. The number of TCRs above 1 in 1000 frequency did not change with DPC sensitization; there was no evidence of global repertoire structure alterations.

The specimen was whole blood, collected in connection with sensitization to the hapten diphenylcyclopropenone (DPC). This receptor was taken from a woman younger than 35 with alopecia areata. Some clones in this sample may be carry-over from other donors' samples. The chain joins TRBV5-1 to TRBJ1-4; a tentative D match to TRBD1 spans 5 bases. The CDR3 protein: CASSPGTSSRNEKLFF. The nucleotides are TGCGCCAGCAGCCCCGGGACTTCCAGCCGTAATGAAAAACTGTTTTTT.